This T cell receptor beta chain was documented in a study of vaccination effects on CD4 cells after COVID-19. Turning to the study itself: Two doses of BNT162b2 or mRNA-1273 vaccine were administered to participants. About 2.2 million PBMC per well were cultured with around 9.6 IU/ml IL-2 and 8 to 10 ug/ml peptides. Whole-study findings and limits: At late timepoints after vaccination, vaccine- and infection-induced clones shrank markedly.

For this clone: No antigen is known for it.

Isolation of CD4+ T cells took place after less than 12 days of culture. Germline CDR1 SGHRS, CDR2 YFSETQ. The length of the CDR3 is 16 residues. V lost 3 bases and J 6 bases, leaving 21 bases between the germline ends. Here immunoSEQ multiplex PCR was the method, and the copy in TCRdb shows in-frame clones only, minus some. The sample carries approximately 45,000 clones, more than 75% recorded once. Sample: CD4+ T cells from PBMCs cultured without peptide, taken before COVID-19 vaccination. The sequence was obtained from a human donor who had a prior SARS-CoV-2 infection. The V gene is TRBV5-1, the J gene TRBJ1-1; weak D call: TRBD1 (6 bases). The CDR3, as DNA: TGCGCCAGCAGCTCGGACGGAAGGGGGGGATTTGCTGAAGCTTTCTTT. Amino acid sequence: CASSSDGRGGFAEAFF.